The rows below give T cell receptor beta chains drawn from one sample of a study of shared clonotypes between healthy human individuals. Sequencing was performed with immunoSEQ multiplex PCR; in TCRdb, only in-frame clones are kept and a portion is missing. This sample has 490,000 or so clones, with roughly 78% found just once. Sequenced: PBMCs. The receptor source for this set is a woman aged 40 to 50 in good health. Some clones in this sample may be carry-over from other donors' samples. The CDR3 runs from the conserved cysteine through the conserved F or W. The order of the fields is V gene, clone size, J gene, D gene, CDR3 DNA, CDR3 protein. A D gene is named only where the DNA matches it firmly. Clone sizes are given selectively: once, few, many, or a class where the clone is expanded.

V gene: TRBV10-3; clone size: NA; J gene: TRBJ1-4; D gene: NA; CDR3 DNA: TGTGCCATCAGCTTACAGGGTCCGGGAGAAAAACTGTTTTTT; CDR3 protein: CAISLQGPGEKLFF
V gene: TRBV10-2; clone size: NA; J gene: TRBJ2-3; D gene: TRBD2; CDR3 DNA: TGCGCCAGCAGCCCCAGGGGGGCGGGAGGGCTTGATACGCAGTATTTT; CDR3 protein: CASSPRGAGGLDTQYF
V gene: TRBV5-4; clone size: NA; J gene: TRBJ2-1; D gene: NA; CDR3 DNA: TGTGCCAGCAGCTTGGGAGCTACCCTCACTGAGCAGTTCTTC; CDR3 protein: CASSLGATLTEQFF
V gene: TRBV29-1; clone size: NA; J gene: TRBJ2-7; D gene: TRBD2; CDR3 DNA: TGCAGCGCCGGAATTGGGGAGGGGTCCGAGCAGTACTTC; CDR3 protein: CSAGIGEGSEQYF
V gene: TRBV6-6; clone size: NA; J gene: TRBJ1-1; D gene: NA; CDR3 DNA: TGTGCCAGCAGCCGAGGGACTGCGGCGACAACTGAAGCTTTCTTT; CDR3 protein: CASSRGTAATTEAFF
V gene: TRBV6-5; clone size: NA; J gene: TRBJ2-1; D gene: TRBD1; CDR3 DNA: TGTGCCAGCAGTTACCGTCGGACAGGCGAGCAGTTCTTC; CDR3 protein: CASSYRRTGEQFF
V gene: TRBV28; clone size: NA; J gene: TRBJ2-7; D gene: TRBD2; CDR3 DNA: TGTGCCATTGGAAGCGGGATGGCCACCTACGAGCAGTACTTC; CDR3 protein: CAIGSGMATYEQYF
V gene: TRBV11-2; clone size: NA; J gene: TRBJ2-1; D gene: TRBD2; CDR3 DNA: TGTGCCAGCAGCCAGGGACTAGCGGGGGAGCAGTTCTTC; CDR3 protein: CASSQGLAGEQFF
V gene: TRBV28; clone size: few; J gene: TRBJ2-7; D gene: TRBD2; CDR3 DNA: TGTGCCAGCAGCCGGGCCGGGGGGGAGGTCTACGAGCAGTACTTC; CDR3 protein: CASSRAGGEVYEQYF
V gene: TRBV5-3; clone size: NA; J gene: TRBJ2-5; D gene: NA; CDR3 DNA: TGTGCCAGAAGCCACCAAAGGGATGAGACCCAGTACTTC; CDR3 protein: CARSHQRDETQYF
V gene: TRBV18; clone size: NA; J gene: TRBJ2-3; D gene: TRBD1; CDR3 DNA: TGTGCCAGCTCACCCGGCCTTATAACATTGTGGGGACAGGCTAGCACAGATACGCAGTATTTT; CDR3 protein: CASSPGLITLWGQASTDTQYF
V gene: TRBV28; clone size: NA; J gene: TRBJ1-3; D gene: TRBD1; CDR3 DNA: TGTGCCAGCAGGGATCAGGGGGTAACAAGCTCTGGAAACACCATATATTTT; CDR3 protein: CASRDQGVTSSGNTIYF
V gene: TRBV7-2; clone size: NA; J gene: TRBJ1-2; D gene: NA; CDR3 DNA: TGTGCCAGCAGCGTCACAGAGAACTATGGCTACACCTTC; CDR3 protein: CASSVTENYGYTF
V gene: TRBV7-2; clone size: NA; J gene: TRBJ2-2; D gene: NA; CDR3 DNA: TGTGCCAGCAGCTTAGTATCAGGGCCCGCGAACACCGGGGAGCTGTTTTTT; CDR3 protein: CASSLVSGPANTGELFF
V gene: TRBV5-1; clone size: NA; J gene: TRBJ2-5; D gene: TRBD1; CDR3 DNA: TGCGCCAGCAGTGTCGAGGGACAGGGGGGTAAGACCCAGTACTTC; CDR3 protein: CASSVEGQGGKTQYF
V gene: TRBV19; clone size: NA; J gene: TRBJ2-3; D gene: NA; CDR3 DNA: TGTGCCGCAAAAGGGGCGGTGGGTACAGATACGCAGTATTTT; CDR3 protein: CAAKGAVGTDTQYF
V gene: TRBV4-1; clone size: once; J gene: TRBJ2-7; D gene: TRBD1; CDR3 DNA: TGCGCCAGCAGCCAAGATCGGACAGGGGGTCAGTACTTC; CDR3 protein: CASSQDRTGGQYF
V gene: TRBV28; clone size: NA; J gene: TRBJ2-1; D gene: NA; CDR3 DNA: TGTGCCAGCAGTTTTTATTTCGTACTAGCCGGGAATGAGCAGTTCTTC; CDR3 protein: CASSFYFVLAGNEQFF
V gene: TRBV19; clone size: NA; J gene: TRBJ1-5; D gene: NA; CDR3 DNA: TGTGCCAGTACCCAGGGAGGCGGATATAGCAATCAGCCCCAGCATTTT; CDR3 protein: CASTQGGGYSNQPQHF
V gene: TRBV5-1; clone size: few; J gene: TRBJ2-5; D gene: NA; CDR3 DNA: TGCGCCAGCAGCTTGGAAGGGGGGCGAGAGACCCAGTACTTC; CDR3 protein: CASSLEGGRETQYF
V gene: TRBV15; clone size: few; J gene: TRBJ2-5; D gene: TRBD2; CDR3 DNA: TGTGCCACCAGCCAGCCACTAGCGGGGACACGGGAGACCCAGTACTTC; CDR3 protein: CATSQPLAGTRETQYF
V gene: TRBV28; clone size: NA; J gene: TRBJ1-5; D gene: NA; CDR3 DNA: TGTGCCAGCAGTTTTTCGGACGGTTTCAATCAGCCCCAGCATTTT; CDR3 protein: CASSFSDGFNQPQHF
V gene: TRBV7-9; clone size: once; J gene: TRBJ1-4; D gene: NA; CDR3 DNA: TGTGTAGTGGAGGGGGGCCCTAATGAAAAACTGTTTTTT; CDR3 protein: CVVEGGPNEKLFF
V gene: TRBV7-9; clone size: NA; J gene: TRBJ1-1; D gene: NA; CDR3 DNA: TGTGCCAGCAGCTACCACACGAACACTGAAGCTTTCTTT; CDR3 protein: CASSYHTNTEAFF
V gene: TRBV28; clone size: NA; J gene: TRBJ2-1; D gene: TRBD1; CDR3 DNA: TGTGCCAGCAGAGGGACAGGAGACAATGAGCAGTTCTTC; CDR3 protein: CASRGTGDNEQFF
V gene: TRBV6-1; clone size: NA; J gene: TRBJ1-1; D gene: TRBD1; CDR3 DNA: TGTGCCAGCAGTGGGGACAGTCGGAACACTGAAGCTTTCTTT; CDR3 protein: CASSGDSRNTEAFF
V gene: TRBV7-3; clone size: NA; J gene: TRBJ2-2; D gene: TRBD2; CDR3 DNA: TGTGCCAGCAGCTTATCTAGCGGGGGAGGGACCGGGGAGCTGTTTTTT; CDR3 protein: CASSLSSGGGTGELFF
V gene: TRBV7-2; clone size: NA; J gene: TRBJ1-2; D gene: TRBD1; CDR3 DNA: TGTGCCAGCAGCTTAGGGGGGGACAGGGTAGGCGGCTACACCTTC; CDR3 protein: CASSLGGDRVGGYTF
V gene: TRBV18; clone size: NA; J gene: TRBJ2-5; D gene: NA; CDR3 DNA: TGTGCCAGCTCACCAAGGCAGGAAGAGACCCAGTACTTC; CDR3 protein: CASSPRQEETQYF
V gene: TRBV28; clone size: few; J gene: TRBJ2-1; D gene: NA; CDR3 DNA: TGTGCCAGCAGCCCCGTCGGGGGCCACAATGAGCAGTTCTTC; CDR3 protein: CASSPVGGHNEQFF
V gene: TRBV7-9; clone size: NA; J gene: TRBJ2-7; D gene: NA; CDR3 DNA: TGTGCCAGCAGCTCCCGGGACTTCTCCTACGAGCAGTACTTC; CDR3 protein: CASSSRDFSYEQYF